This T cell receptor (beta chain) was found in a study of early T cells in non-severe SARS-CoV-2 infection. The overall study: Chains were not paired, and sequencing was done on bulk RNA from unsorted whole blood.

Individual cDNA molecules received unique molecular identifiers during library preparation. TCRdb reprocessed the 5' RACE reads via MiXCR and lists one record per CDR3 protein. The table shows tens of thousands of distinct CDR3 sequences, with more than 9% occurring only once. The trim removed 4 bases at V and 5 bases at J, leaving 4 bases unmatched. The CDR3 runs to 16 residues. The germline V gene has CDR1 SNHLY and CDR2 FYNNEI. The rearrangement uses TRBV2 and TRBJ2-1, with 14 bases lining up with TRBD2. The sequences come from whole blood, collected at baseline. The sequence came from an adult who was a healthcare worker with PCR-confirmed SARS-CoV-2 infection or an uninfected control (not recorded which). The CDR3 here is CASSGLAGGPHNEQFF. The CDR3 DNA is TGTGCCAGCAGTGGACTAGCGGGAGGGCCCCACAATGAGCAGTTCTTC. Drawing the rest from reference TRBV2 and TRBJ2-1, the complete variable domain is EPEVTQTPSHQVTQMGQEVILRCVPISNHLYFYWYRQILGQKVEFLVSFYNNEISEKSEIFDDQFSVERPDGSNFTLKIRSTKLEDSAMYFCASSGLAGGPHNEQFFGPGTRLTVL.